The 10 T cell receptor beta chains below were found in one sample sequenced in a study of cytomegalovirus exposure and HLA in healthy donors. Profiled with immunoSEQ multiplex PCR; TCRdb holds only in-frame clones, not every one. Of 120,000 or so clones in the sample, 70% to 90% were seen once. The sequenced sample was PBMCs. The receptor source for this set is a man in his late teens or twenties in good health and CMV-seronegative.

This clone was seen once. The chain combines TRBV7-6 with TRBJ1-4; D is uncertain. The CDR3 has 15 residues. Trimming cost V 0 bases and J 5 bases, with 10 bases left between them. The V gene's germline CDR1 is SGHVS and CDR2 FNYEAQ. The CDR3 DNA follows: TGTGCCAGCAGCTTAGCGGAGGTGGCCAATGAAAAACTGTTTTTT. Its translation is CASSLAEVANEKLFF.

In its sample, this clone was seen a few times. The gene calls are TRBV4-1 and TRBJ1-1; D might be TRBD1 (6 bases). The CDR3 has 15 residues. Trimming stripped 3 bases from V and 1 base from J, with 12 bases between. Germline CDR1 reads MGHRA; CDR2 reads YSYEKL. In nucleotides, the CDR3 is TGCGCCAGCAGCCACCGAATGACAGGGAACACTGAAGCTTTCTTT. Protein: CASSHRMTGNTEAFF.

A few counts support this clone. The CDR3 bases are TGTGCCAGCAGTTACTCTAGCGGGAGGGGGAATGAGCAGTTCTTC. This translates into CASSYSSGRGNEQFF. This sequence joins TRBV6-5 and TRBJ2-1; 11 bases match TRBD2. CDR1 and CDR2 (germline): MNHEY, SVGAGI. Unmatched junction bases numbered 2, after V lost 0 bases and J lost 7 bases. The CDR3 loop spans 15 amino acids.

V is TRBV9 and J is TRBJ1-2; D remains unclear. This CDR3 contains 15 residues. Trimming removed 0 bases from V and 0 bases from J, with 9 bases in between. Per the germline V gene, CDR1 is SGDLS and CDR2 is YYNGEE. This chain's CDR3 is CASSVENHPNYGYTF. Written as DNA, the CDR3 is TGTGCCAGCAGCGTAGAAAATCATCCTAACTATGGCTACACCTTC.

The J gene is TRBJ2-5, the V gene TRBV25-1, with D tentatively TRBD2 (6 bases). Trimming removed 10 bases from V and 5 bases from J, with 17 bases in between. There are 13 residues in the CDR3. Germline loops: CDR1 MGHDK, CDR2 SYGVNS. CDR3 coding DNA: TGTGCCACTACTTTGGCGGGGACGGAGACCCAGTACTTC. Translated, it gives CATTLAGTETQYF.

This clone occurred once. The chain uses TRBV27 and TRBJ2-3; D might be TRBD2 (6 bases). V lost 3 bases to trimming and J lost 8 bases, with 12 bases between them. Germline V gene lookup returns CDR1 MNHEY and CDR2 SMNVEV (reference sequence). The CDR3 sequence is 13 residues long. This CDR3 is CASSFRDSSTQYF. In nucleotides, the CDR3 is TGTGCCAGCAGTTTCAGGGACTCAAGTACGCAGTATTTT.

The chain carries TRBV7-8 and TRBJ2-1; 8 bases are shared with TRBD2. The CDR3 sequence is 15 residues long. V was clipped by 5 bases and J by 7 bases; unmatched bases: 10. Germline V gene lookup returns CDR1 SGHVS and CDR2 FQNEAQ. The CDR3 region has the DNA TGTGCCAGCAGCCCAACCCCGGGACTAGATAATGAGCAGTTCTTC. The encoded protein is CASSPTPGLDNEQFF.

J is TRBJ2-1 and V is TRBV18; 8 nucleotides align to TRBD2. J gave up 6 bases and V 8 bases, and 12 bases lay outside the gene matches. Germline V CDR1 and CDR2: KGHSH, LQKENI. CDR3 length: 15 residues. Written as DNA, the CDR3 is TGTGCCAGCACCGTGTTGGCGGGAGGAAGCAATGAGCAGTTCTTC. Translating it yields CASTVLAGGSNEQFF.

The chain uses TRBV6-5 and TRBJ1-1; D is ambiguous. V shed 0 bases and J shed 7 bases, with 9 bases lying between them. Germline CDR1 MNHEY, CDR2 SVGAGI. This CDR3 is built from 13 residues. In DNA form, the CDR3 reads TGTGCCAGCAGTTACTCGCGGCACCATGAAGCTTTCTTT. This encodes CASSYSRHHEAFF.

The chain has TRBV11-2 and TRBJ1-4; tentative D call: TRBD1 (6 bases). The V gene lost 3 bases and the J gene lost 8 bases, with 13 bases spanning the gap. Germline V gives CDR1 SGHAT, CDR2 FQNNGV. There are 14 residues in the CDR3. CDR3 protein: CASSLAGAEEKLFF. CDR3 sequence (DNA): TGTGCCAGCAGCTTGGCAGGGGCGGAGGAAAAACTGTTTTTT.